Given below is one T cell receptor beta chain in context. Regarding time point: pre-treatment sample, taken before nivolumab and TIL therapy. The sample comes from a study of TIL therapy for anti-PD-1-resistant metastatic lung cancer. CDR3 size: 14 residues. Germline-derived CDR1 and CDR2 are LGHDT and YNNKEL (reference sequence). V lost 1 base to trimming and J lost 8 bases; unmatched junction nucleotides: 3. Sequencing used immunoSEQ v3. Sequencing used immunoSEQ multiplex PCR; TCRdb keeps in-frame clones, though not all of them. In the table there are roughly 60,000 clones, roughly 84% of which are singletons.

The receptor was derived from a person aged 25-85 years with non-small cell lung cancer. Sequencing used blood, obtained at baseline. The chain links TRBV3-1 (or the pseudogene TRBV3-2) to TRBJ1-2, with 11 positions matching TRBD1. In DNA form, the CDR3 reads TGTGCCAGCAGCCAAGCGGACAGGGGGCGAGGCTACACCTTC. Its protein is CASSQADRGRGYTF.